A single sample gave rise to the 9 T cell receptor beta chains below, sequenced in a study of control samples from healthy donors and cancer patients. Measured with immunoSEQ multiplex PCR; TCRdb has only the in-frame clones, and not every one. Among 100,000 or so clones listed, approximately 93% were seen once. The sample comprised blood. Receptors originate from a woman in her 30s in good health.

J is TRBJ1-6 and V is TRBV5-1; the D gene is possibly TRBD1 (5 bases). Germline V gene data show CDR1 as SGHRS and CDR2 as YFSETQ. With 4 bases removed from V and 6 bases from J, the gap between germline ends came to 14 bases. The CDR3 spans 15 residues. The CDR3 reads CASSPTGASNSPLHF. CDR3 DNA sequence: TGCGCCAGCAGCCCGACCGGGGCTTCTAATTCACCCCTCCACTTT.

The chain uses TRBV29-1 and TRBJ2-1, with 15 bases fitting TRBD2. The CDR3 spans 14 residues. In germline, CDR1 is SQVTM, CDR2 ANQGSEA. V shed 6 bases and J 7 bases; nucleotides not matched to a gene: 4. The CDR3 protein is CSVGGTSGRNEQFF. CDR3 in DNA: TGCAGCGTGGGGGGGACTAGCGGGAGGAATGAGCAGTTCTTC.

The chain couples TRBV18 to TRBJ2-4; D is uncertain. This CDR3 is built from 16 residues. The V end was cut by 6 bases, the J end by 1 base, with 16 bases between. Germline V lookup: CDR1 KGHSH, CDR2 LQKENI. As DNA, the CDR3 is TGTGCCAGCTCTCCCGATCCCCCGTCTGCCAAAAACATTCAGTACTTC. Protein: CASSPDPPSAKNIQYF.

The genes are TRBV3-1 (or the pseudogene TRBV3-2) and TRBJ2-7; TRBD2 matches 8 bases. The trim removed 4 bases at V and 0 bases at J, leaving 11 bases unmatched. The CDR3 length is 17 residues. The V gene's germline CDR1 is LGHDT and CDR2 YNNKEL (reference sequence). CDR3 loop: CASSRELLAASSYEQYF. The CDR3 DNA follows: TGTGCCAGCAGCCGAGAATTACTAGCGGCCAGCTCCTACGAGCAGTACTTC.

The chain combines TRBV29-1 with TRBJ1-1; no clear D gene. The germline V gene encodes CDR1 SQVTM and CDR2 ANQGSEA. Trimming removed 1 base from V and 0 bases from J, with 6 bases in between. The CDR3 has 13 amino acids. The CDR3 DNA is TGCAGCGTTGAAGGTCACTTGAACACTGAAGCTTTCTTT. Protein: CSVEGHLNTEAFF.

This rearrangement joins TRBV19 to TRBJ1-5; 8 positions match TRBD1. The J segment lost 7 bases and the V segment lost 1 base, leaving 6 bases of the junction unmatched. This CDR3 contains 15 residues. From germline, CDR1 is LNHDA and CDR2 SQIVND (reference sequence). The CDR3 sequence is CASSIGRQGAQPQHF. For the CDR3, the DNA is TGTGCCAGTAGTATAGGGAGGCAGGGGGCACAGCCCCAGCATTTT. Filled out from reference TRBV19 and TRBJ1-5, the complete variable domain reads DGGITQSPKYLFRKEGQNVTLSCEQNLNHDAMYWYRQDPGQGLRLIYYSQIVNDFQKGDIAEGYSVSREKKESFPLTVTSAQKNPTAFYLCASSIGRQGAQPQHFGDGTRLSIL.

The J gene is TRBJ1-5, the V gene TRBV9, with D maybe TRBD1 (6 bases). CDR3 length equals 15 residues. The V gene lost 5 bases and the J gene lost 6 bases, with 18 bases spanning the gap. Germline-derived CDR1 and CDR2 are SGDLS and YYNGEE. CDR3 sequence (DNA): TGTGCCAGCAGTAGGGGGGGAGAATGGGGTCAGCCCCAGCATTTT. It is translated as CASSRGGEWGQPQHF.

This chain links TRBV3-1 (or the pseudogene TRBV3-2) with TRBJ2-5; TRBD2 might be the D (5 bases). V was pared by 4 bases and J by 4 bases, with 10 bases between. The CDR3 length is 13 residues. Germline CDR1 and CDR2: LGHDT and YNNKEL (reference sequence). This CDR3 is CASSRRGGETQYF. As DNA, the CDR3 is TGTGCCAGCAGCCGCCGGGGTGGAGAGACCCAGTACTTC.

The chain uses TRBV10-1 and TRBJ2-7; D may be TRBD1 or TRBD2 (6 bases each). V was shortened by 0 bases and J by 4 bases, with 13 bases between the two germline ends. Per germline, CDR1 WNHNN and CDR2 SYGVQD (reference sequence). There are 15 residues in the CDR3. DNA for the CDR3: TGCGCCAGCAGTGAGTCCGGAGGGGGGCAATACGAGCAGTACTTC. Its protein is CASSESGGGQYEQYF.